These 20 T cell receptor beta chains were sequenced from one sample in a study of blood T cells in healthy people across ages. A sample-barcoded 5' primer and a J-beta primer mix were used in a second PCR of about 7 to 12 cycles. Each CDR3 protein is one row after TCRdb ran MiXCR on the 5' RACE reads. This table has 1.8 million or so distinct CDR3 sequences, roughly two fifths appearing once. The specimen sequenced was blood. These receptors were obtained from a human donor in good health.

This clonotype was observed a few times. The V gene is TRBV4-3, the J gene TRBJ1-4; D remains ambiguous. The germline V and J ends were trimmed by 0 bases and 4 bases, with 12 bases remaining between them. The V gene's germline CDR1 is LGHNA and CDR2 YSLEER. The CDR3 sequence is 16 residues long. CDR3 loop: CASSQDSGGRNEKLFF. CDR3 bases: TGCGCCAGCAGCCAAGATTCCGGCGGACGTAATGAAAAACTGTTTTTT.

The genes are TRBV13 and TRBJ2-3, with TRBD2 identical over 8 bases. The CDR3 runs 19 residues. The J segment lost 4 bases and the V segment lost 0 bases, leaving 15 bases of the junction unmatched. Looked up from germline, CDR1 is PRHDT and CDR2 is FYEKMQ (reference sequence). In DNA, the CDR3 is TGTGCCAGCAGCTTAGGCGGGTTTCCGGGGGGGCCCCTCCCAGATACGCAGTATTTT. Encoded protein: CASSLGGFPGGPLPDTQYF.

The rearrangement uses TRBV28 and TRBJ2-1; tentative D call: TRBD1 (6 bases). There are 14 residues in the CDR3. CDR1 is MDHEN and CDR2 is SYDVKM in the germline V gene. V lost 6 bases, J lost 5 bases, and 14 bases lay in between. The CDR3 DNA reads as TGTGCCAGCAGCTCTCCTGGACAGCACAATGAGCAGTTCTTC. Its translation is CASSSPGQHNEQFF.

The CDR3 sequence: CASSPRLAAETQYF. CDR3 DNA: TGTGCCAGCAGTCCGAGACTAGCGGCGGAGACCCAGTACTTC. J is TRBJ2-5 and V is TRBV28; 9 positions match TRBD2. V lost 5 bases to trimming and J lost 5 bases; unmatched junction nucleotides: 6. CDR3 length equals 14 residues. Germline loops: CDR1 MDHEN, CDR2 SYDVKM.

The count of this clonotype is one. The chain combines TRBV5-5 with TRBJ2-7; D remains ambiguous. The CDR3 is 14 amino acids. CDR1 is SGHKS, CDR2 YYEKEE, per germline (reference sequence). V shed 0 bases and J shed 1 base, with 8 bases lying between them. CDR3 in DNA: TGTGCCAGCAGCTTGGCGGCACCTTCCTACGAGCAGTACTTC. Translated, it gives CASSLAAPSYEQYF.

This clonotype has a single count. The CDR3 nucleotides are TGTGCCAGCAGTCTCCTTCAGAGACGCTCCTACAATGAGCAGTTCTTC. This translates into CASSLLQRRSYNEQFF. V and J are TRBV28 and TRBJ2-1; D unresolved. The CDR3 contains 16 residues. The germline V and J ends were trimmed by 5 bases and 0 bases, with 14 bases remaining between them. CDR1 is MDHEN, CDR2 SYDVKM, per germline.

The gene calls are TRBV7-9 and TRBJ2-3; D possibly uses TRBD1 or TRBD2 (5 bases each). The V and J ends lost 4 bases and 8 bases respectively, with 13 bases between them. This CDR3 has 13 residues. CDR1 SEHNR and CDR2 FQNEAQ come from the germline V gene (reference sequence). The CDR3 sequence: CASSSQGRGTQYF. CDR3 nucleotides: TGTGCCAGCAGCTCCCAGGGTCGGGGTACGCAGTATTTT.

The CDR3 nucleotides read TGCAGTGCTGCGACCCCTCCATCCTTACGGGGTAACTATGGCTACACCTTC. Its protein is CSAATPPSLRGNYGYTF. The rearrangement links TRBV20-1 to TRBJ1-2; no reliable D call. The CDR3 totals 17 residues. The germline V and J ends were trimmed by 5 bases and 1 base, with 23 bases remaining between them. The germline V gene has CDR1 DFQATT and CDR2 SNEGSKA (reference sequence).

This clonotype has only one observation. This sequence joins TRBV6-1 and TRBJ1-5; possible D gene TRBD1, 5 bases. The CDR3 length is 13 residues. V was trimmed by 7 bases and J by 5 bases, leaving 12 bases between them. The germline V gene has CDR1 MNHNS and CDR2 SASEGT. This chain's CDR3 is CASTRVWDQPQHF. CDR3 nucleotide sequence: TGTGCCAGCACCAGGGTCTGGGATCAGCCCCAGCATTTT.

The chain couples TRBV20-1 to TRBJ2-5; 7 bases align to TRBD2. V was pared by 2 bases and J by 6 bases, with 6 bases of the junction left unmatched. This CDR3 is built from 13 residues. Germline CDR1 is DFQATT and CDR2 is SNEGSKA (reference sequence). The CDR3 loop is CSARHRGEQTQYF. The DNA of the CDR3 is TGCAGTGCTAGACATCGGGGGGAGCAGACCCAGTACTTC.

Concerning this clonotype itself: A much larger clone lies a single base off, so this may be a read error. The J gene is TRBJ2-5, the V gene TRBV29-1; perhaps TRBD1 as D (5 bases). Per the germline V gene, CDR1 is SQVTM and CDR2 is ANQGSEA. The CDR3 extends over 12 amino acids. In nucleotides, the CDR3 is TGCAGCGTCAAACAGGTCCAAGAGACCCAGCACTTC. This sequence encodes CSVKQVQETQHF.

V gene TRBV6-2 or TRBV6-3 combines with J gene TRBJ2-1; D gene ambiguous. V gave up 7 bases and J gave up 6 bases, with 13 bases separating them. Germline loops: CDR1 MNHEY, CDR2 SVGEGT. CDR3 length: 13 residues. The CDR3 sequence: CASTTRIPNEQFF. The DNA of the CDR3 is TGTGCCAGCACAACGAGGATCCCCAATGAGCAGTTCTTC.

At least ten counts were recorded for this clonotype. V and J are TRBV7-2 and TRBJ2-5, with 7 bases matching TRBD1. CDR1 is SGHTA and CDR2 is FQGNSA in the germline V gene. The ends lost 2 bases at V and 0 bases at J; junction bases unmatched: 0. This CDR3 comprises 14 residues. CDR3 bases: TGTGCCAGCAGCTTAACAGGGGACCAAGAGACCCAGTACTTC. Its protein product is CASSLTGDQETQYF.

The chain combines TRBV12-3 or TRBV12-4 with TRBJ2-2; a weak D match, TRBD1 (5 bases). Trimming took 4 bases from V and 5 from J, leaving 14 bases between them. The CDR3 sequence is 15 residues long. CDR3 residues: CASSYVGAGTGELFF. CDR3 DNA sequence: TGTGCCAGCAGTTATGTAGGGGCCGGGACCGGGGAGCTGTTTTTT.

The DNA for the CDR3 is TGTGCCAGCAGCTCCCCCCGGAACGTTGACGAGCAGTACTTC. Translation: CASSSPRNVDEQYF. The rearrangement uses TRBV5-7 and TRBJ2-7; D call uncertain. TRBV5-7 is marked as an open reading frame, function uncertain. V was cut by 3 bases and J by 5 bases, with 15 bases left in between. The CDR3 covers 14 residues.

This chain's CDR3 is CASSLALSGGNQPQHF. CDR3 DNA sequence: TGTGCCAGCAGCTTGGCCTTGTCGGGGGGCAATCAGCCCCAGCATTTT. The chain links TRBV5-6 to TRBJ1-5; tentative D call: TRBD1 (5 bases). V was shortened by 0 bases and J by 2 bases, with 12 bases between the two germline ends. Germline lookup yields CDR1 SGHDT and CDR2 YYEEEE. The CDR3 totals 16 residues.

This clonotype was counted between two and nine times. The rearrangement uses TRBV5-6 and TRBJ2-1, with unresolved D. This CDR3 spans 13 amino acids. Trimming stripped 5 bases from V and 4 bases from J, with 10 bases between. Looked up from germline, CDR1 is SGHDT and CDR2 is YYEEEE. In nucleotides, the CDR3 is TGTGCCAGCAGTCGTTCGGTGTACAATGAGCAGTTCTTC. Encoded protein: CASSRSVYNEQFF.

The chain couples TRBV5-4 to TRBJ1-6, with D hard to call. The ends were cut back, 4 bases at V and 6 bases at J, with 14 bases in the middle. CDR3 length: 15 amino acids. CDR1 is SGHNT, CDR2 YYREEE, per germline (reference sequence). The CDR3 region has the DNA TGTGCCAGCAGCCGAGTGGGGATACTTAATTCACCCCTCCACTTT. This codes for CASSRVGILNSPLHF.

This sequence joins TRBV4-1 and TRBJ2-1; the D call may be TRBD1 or TRBD2 (5 bases each). V lost 1 base to trimming and J lost 2 bases, with 12 bases between them. The CDR3 consists of 16 residues. Germline assignment: CDR1 MGHRA and CDR2 YSYEKL. The CDR3 sequence: CASSQGPRGTYNEQFF. Here the CDR3 DNA reads TGCGCCAGCAGCCAAGGTCCGAGGGGTACCTACAATGAGCAGTTCTTC.

The V call is TRBV6-2 or TRBV6-3, the J call TRBJ2-7; possible D gene TRBD1, 5 bases. V was pared by 6 bases and J by 3 bases, with 18 bases between. The germline CDR1 and CDR2 sequences are MNHEY and SVGEGT. This CDR3 has 15 amino acids. As DNA, the CDR3 is TGTGCCAGCAGCTCAGGGCTTCGGGCGTACTACGAGCAGTACTTC. Translated, it gives CASSSGLRAYYEQYF.